The rows below give T cell receptor beta chains drawn from one sample of a study of shared clonotypes between healthy human individuals. The assay was immunoSEQ multiplex PCR, and TCRdb's table has in-frame clones only and misses some. The profile shows 850,000 to 1,200,000 clones, about three quarters of them singletons. Sequenced material: memory CD4+ T cells sorted from blood. These receptors came from a man aged 18 to 29 in good health. The CDR3 runs from the conserved cysteine through the conserved F or W. D genes are given only for firm matches. Clone size is stated in some rows and not others, as once, few, many or a class when expanded.

length: 14; size: once; V: TRBV18; J: TRBJ1-1; D: NA; CDR3: CASSPQGRDTEAFF; DNA: TGTGCCAGCTCACCCCAGGGGCGAGACACTGAAGCTTTCTTT
length: 14; size: NA; V: TRBV30; J: TRBJ2-5; D: TRBD1; CDR3: CAWSVGTDQETQYF; DNA: TGTGCCTGGAGTGTAGGGACAGACCAAGAGACCCAGTACTTC
length: 12; size: NA; V: TRBV5-1; J: TRBJ2-5; D: NA; CDR3: CASSLAMETQYF; DNA: TGCGCCAGCAGCTTGGCTATGGAGACCCAGTACTTC
length: 15; size: NA; V: TRBV11-3; J: TRBJ1-5; D: TRBD1; CDR3: CASTRRGGSNQPQHF; DNA: TGTGCCAGCACCCGGAGAGGGGGCAGCAATCAGCCCCAGCATTTT
length: 13; size: NA; V: TRBV25-1; J: TRBJ1-5; D: NA; CDR3: CASSERGGQPQHF; DNA: TGTGCCAGCAGTGAGCGGGGAGGGCAGCCCCAGCATTTT
length: 16; size: NA; V: TRBV7-6; J: TRBJ2-2; D: TRBD1; CDR3: CASSLGQGAITGELFF; DNA: TGTGCCAGCAGCTTGGGACAGGGGGCGATCACCGGGGAGCTGTTTTTT
length: 14; size: NA; V: TRBV6-5; J: TRBJ1-1; D: NA; CDR3: CASSYGRLNTEAFF; DNA: TGTGCCAGCAGTTACGGCAGGTTGAACACTGAAGCTTTCTTT
length: 14; size: few; V: TRBV7-2; J: TRBJ2-4; D: TRBD2; CDR3: CASSSQGGGDIQYF; DNA: TGTGCCAGCAGCTCTCAGGGCGGGGGGGACATTCAGTACTTC
length: 12; size: NA; V: TRBV6-5; J: TRBJ2-5; D: NA; CDR3: CASSRWGQTQYF; DNA: TGTGCCAGCAGCCGTTGGGGACAGACCCAGTACTTC
length: 16; size: NA; V: TRBV28; J: TRBJ2-4; D: TRBD2; CDR3: CASSFGLAGGPNIQYF; DNA: TGTGCCAGCAGTTTCGGCCTAGCGGGGGGGCCAAACATTCAGTACTTC
length: 17; size: NA; V: TRBV6-1; J: TRBJ2-3; D: NA; CDR3: CASSDRRGGRGTDTQYF; DNA: TGTGCCAGCAGTGATCGGAGGGGGGGTCGTGGCACAGATACGCAGTATTTT
length: 15; size: NA; V: TRBV13; J: TRBJ1-1; D: NA; CDR3: CASSLGFLVNTEAFF; DNA: TGTGCCAGCAGCTTAGGATTCTTGGTCAACACTGAAGCTTTCTTT
length: 18; size: NA; V: TRBV19; J: TRBJ2-7; D: TRBD1; CDR3: CASAAPHGPGTGIYEQYF; DNA: TGTGCCAGCGCGGCGCCGCACGGACCCGGGACAGGGATATACGAGCAGTACTTC
length: 13; size: NA; V: TRBV7-9; J: TRBJ2-7; D: NA; CDR3: CASSLVGRYEQYF; DNA: TGTGCCAGCAGCTTGGTGGGGCGTTACGAGCAGTACTTC
length: 15; size: NA; V: TRBV10-2; J: TRBJ2-7; D: NA; CDR3: CASSESGGAPYEQYF; DNA: TGCGCCAGCAGTGAGTCTGGAGGGGCGCCCTACGAGCAGTACTTC
length: 12; size: NA; V: TRBV10-3; J: TRBJ2-7; D: NA; CDR3: CAIRGGGDEQYF; DNA: TGTGCCATCAGGGGAGGGGGGGACGAGCAGTACTTC
length: 15; size: once; V: TRBV19; J: TRBJ2-1; D: TRBD2; CDR3: CASSFKTSGSNEQFF; DNA: TGTGCCAGTAGTTTTAAGACTAGCGGGAGTAATGAGCAGTTCTTC
length: 17; size: NA; V: TRBV6-4; J: TRBJ2-1; D: TRBD2; CDR3: CASTLGWLAGAYNEQFF; DNA: TGTGCCAGCACTCTAGGGTGGCTAGCGGGGGCCTACAATGAGCAGTTCTTC
length: 14; size: NA; V: TRBV7-9; J: TRBJ2-7; D: NA; CDR3: CASSFATDSYEQYF; DNA: TGTGCCAGCAGCTTTGCTACAGACTCCTACGAGCAGTACTTC
length: 14; size: NA; V: TRBV21-1; J: TRBJ2-7; D: NA; CDR3: CASSMDRDSYEQYF; DNA: TGTGCCAGCAGCATGGACAGGGACTCCTACGAGCAGTACTTC
length: 17; size: NA; V: TRBV4-1; J: TRBJ2-3; D: NA; CDR3: CASSQESFGGLTDTQYF; DNA: TGCGCCAGCAGCCAAGAGAGTTTTGGGGGACTCACAGATACGCAGTATTTT
length: 12; size: NA; V: TRBV28; J: TRBJ2-2; D: NA; CDR3: CASSSRTGELFF; DNA: TGTGCCAGCAGTTCCAGAACCGGGGAGCTGTTTTTT
length: 14; size: NA; V: TRBV5-4; J: TRBJ2-7; D: TRBD2; CDR3: CASALAGVANEQYF; DNA: TGTGCCAGCGCTCTAGCGGGGGTGGCGAACGAGCAGTACTTC
length: 16; size: NA; V: TRBV9; J: TRBJ2-3; D: NA; CDR3: CASSVGLQTSTDTQYF; DNA: TGTGCCAGCAGCGTAGGACTTCAAACTAGCACAGATACGCAGTATTTT
length: 15; size: NA; V: TRBV4-2; J: TRBJ2-5; D: NA; CDR3: CASSQEATGKETQYF; DNA: TGTGCCAGCAGCCAAGAGGCTACAGGGAAGGAGACCCAGTACTTC
length: 16; size: NA; V: TRBV10-3; J: TRBJ1-5; D: NA; CDR3: CAISEGGFLGNQPQHF; DNA: TGTGCCATCAGTGAGGGGGGTTTTTTGGGCAATCAGCCCCAGCATTTT
length: 14; size: NA; V: TRBV6-6; J: TRBJ2-7; D: NA; CDR3: CASTLGPSSYEQYF; DNA: TGTGCCAGCACCCTGGGGCCAAGCTCCTACGAGCAGTACTTC
length: 17; size: once; V: TRBV12-5; J: TRBJ2-1; D: TRBD2; CDR3: CASGLGSLAGVFDEQFF; DNA: TGTGCTAGTGGTTTAGGTTCACTAGCGGGAGTGTTTGATGAGCAGTTCTTC
length: 12; size: NA; V: TRBV28; J: TRBJ1-1; D: TRBD1; CDR3: CATTQGYTEAFF; DNA: TGTGCCACTACACAGGGGTACACTGAAGCTTTCTTT
length: 14; size: NA; V: TRBV10-2; J: TRBJ1-5; D: NA; CDR3: CASSVQGGDQPQHF; DNA: TGCGCCAGCAGTGTGCAGGGCGGGGATCAGCCCCAGCATTTT
length: 16; size: NA; V: TRBV6-6; J: TRBJ2-2; D: NA; CDR3: CASSALGGATGGELFF; DNA: TGTGCCAGCAGTGCGCTCGGGGGCGCAACAGGCGGGGAGCTGTTTTTT
length: 16; size: few; V: TRBV27; J: TRBJ2-7; D: NA; CDR3: CASSLPGRTPSYEQYF; DNA: TGTGCCAGCAGTTTACCGGGGAGGACCCCTTCCTACGAGCAGTACTTC
length: 17; size: NA; V: TRBV7-7; J: TRBJ2-6; D: TRBD1; CDR3: CASSPGQGIAGANVLTF; DNA: TGTGCTAGCAGCCCGGGACAGGGCATAGCTGGGGCCAACGTCCTGACTTTC
length: 15; size: NA; V: TRBV6-5; J: TRBJ1-3; D: TRBD1; CDR3: CASRGQGAAGNTIYF; DNA: TGTGCCAGCAGAGGCCAGGGGGCAGCTGGAAACACCATATATTTT
length: 16; size: once; V: TRBV28; J: TRBJ1-1; D: NA; CDR3: CASSFVTGYMNTEAFF; DNA: TGTGCCAGCAGTTTCGTGACAGGTTACATGAACACTGAAGCTTTCTTT
length: 13; size: NA; V: TRBV5-1; J: TRBJ2-7; D: NA; CDR3: CASRGLASYEQYF; DNA: TGCGCCAGCAGGGGACTTGCCTCCTACGAGCAGTACTTC
length: 15; size: once; V: TRBV11-2; J: TRBJ2-5; D: TRBD2; CDR3: CASSLVLAGPGTQYF; DNA: TGTGCCAGCAGCTTAGTCCTAGCGGGGCCAGGGACCCAGTACTTC
length: 13; size: once; V: TRBV6-5; J: TRBJ1-4; D: NA; CDR3: CASRDPAGEKLFF; DNA: TGTGCCAGCAGAGACCCCGCGGGAGAAAAACTGTTTTTT
length: 13; size: NA; V: TRBV11-2; J: TRBJ2-2; D: NA; CDR3: CASSSRTTGELFF; DNA: TGTGCCAGCAGCTCCCGGACCACCGGGGAGCTGTTTTTT
length: 18; size: NA; V: TRBV30; J: TRBJ2-6; D: TRBD1; CDR3: CAWSVGGQGAPGANVLTF; DNA: TGTGCCTGGAGTGTGGGAGGACAGGGGGCACCTGGGGCCAACGTCCTGACTTTC
length: 12; size: NA; V: TRBV11-2; J: TRBJ1-2; D: NA; CDR3: CASSLDRTSYTF; DNA: TGTGCCAGCAGCTTAGACCGGACCAGCTACACCTTC
length: 15; size: NA; V: TRBV12-5; J: TRBJ2-5; D: TRBD2; CDR3: CASGLAGEAQETQYF; DNA: TGTGCTAGTGGTTTAGCGGGAGAAGCGCAAGAGACCCAGTACTTC
length: 14; size: NA; V: TRBV18; J: TRBJ2-5; D: NA; CDR3: CASSSPGSQETQYF; DNA: TGTGCCAGCTCATCGCCGGGGTCCCAAGAGACCCAGTACTTC
length: 13; size: NA; V: TRBV7-9; J: TRBJ2-7; D: TRBD2; CDR3: CASSLSGSREQYF; DNA: TGTGCCAGCAGCCTCAGCGGGAGCAGGGAGCAGTACTTC
length: 16; size: NA; V: TRBV5-6; J: TRBJ2-7; D: NA; CDR3: CASSQPLGYSSYEQYF; DNA: TGTGCCAGCAGCCAACCCCTGGGATATAGCTCCTACGAGCAGTACTTC
length: 17; size: NA; V: TRBV6-4; J: TRBJ2-6; D: TRBD1; CDR3: CASRVSTGGTGANVLTF; DNA: TGTGCCAGCAGGGTATCCACAGGGGGGACTGGGGCCAACGTCCTGACTTTC